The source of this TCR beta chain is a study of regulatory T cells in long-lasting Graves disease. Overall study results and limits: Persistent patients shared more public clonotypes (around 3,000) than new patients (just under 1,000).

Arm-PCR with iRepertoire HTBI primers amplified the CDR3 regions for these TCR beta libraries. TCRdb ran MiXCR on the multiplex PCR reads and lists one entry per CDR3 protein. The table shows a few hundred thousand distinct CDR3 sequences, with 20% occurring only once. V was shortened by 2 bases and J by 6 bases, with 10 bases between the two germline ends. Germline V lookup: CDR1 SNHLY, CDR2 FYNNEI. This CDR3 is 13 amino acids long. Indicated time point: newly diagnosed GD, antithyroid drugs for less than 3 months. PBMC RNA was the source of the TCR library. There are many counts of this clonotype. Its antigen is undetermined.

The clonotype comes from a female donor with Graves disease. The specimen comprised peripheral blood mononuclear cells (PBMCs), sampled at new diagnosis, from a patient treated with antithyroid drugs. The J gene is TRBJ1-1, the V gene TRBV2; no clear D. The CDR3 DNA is TGTGCCAGCAGTGAAAGGGTTTGGCCTGAAGCTTTCTTT. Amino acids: CASSERVWPEAFF.